The rows below give T cell receptor beta chains drawn from one sample of a study of control samples from healthy donors and cancer patients. The assay was immunoSEQ multiplex PCR, and TCRdb's table has in-frame clones only and misses some. Of 100,000 to 150,000 clones in the sample, 90% were seen once. The sequencing input was blood. These receptors all come from a man aged 40-50 years in good health. The CDR3 runs from the conserved cysteine through the conserved F or W. A D gene is named only where the DNA matches it firmly. The listing skips clone size in some rows; elsewhere it reads once, few, many or a size class.

DNA,CDR3,size,length,V,J,D
TGTGCCATCAGTGAAGTGCCGGGACAGGGGGATCAGCCCCAGCATTTT,CAISEVPGQGDQPQHF,NA,16,TRBV10-3,TRBJ1-5,TRBD1
TGTGCCAGTACTCAAATTTTCCGGGACAGGACTGAGACCCAGTACTTC,CASTQIFRDRTETQYF,NA,16,TRBV19,TRBJ2-5,TRBD1
TGTGCCACCAGAGATCGGGCATATAGCAATCAGCCCCAGCATTTT,CATRDRAYSNQPQHF,NA,15,TRBV27,TRBJ1-5,NA
TGTGCCAGCAGTTACCTTATGACAGGGAAGCCCACTGAAGCTTTCTTT,CASSYLMTGKPTEAFF,NA,16,TRBV6-5,TRBJ1-1,TRBD1
TGTGCCAGCAGCGTAACGGGGGGGAAAGAGACCCAGTACTTC,CASSVTGGKETQYF,NA,14,TRBV9,TRBJ2-5,TRBD2
TGTGCCAGCAGCCTAGGGACGGGCAATCAGCCCCAGCATTTT,CASSLGTGNQPQHF,NA,14,TRBV7-8,TRBJ1-5,NA
TGTGCCAGCAGCTTACGGGGGAACGAGCAGTACTTC,CASSLRGNEQYF,once,12,TRBV7-2,TRBJ2-7,NA
TGTGCCAGCAGCCCACGACGGGAGACCTACGAGCAGTACTTC,CASSPRRETYEQYF,NA,14,TRBV7-2,TRBJ2-7,NA
TGTGCCAGTAGCCTTAGACTGGGTGTACCGAACACTGAAGCTTTCTTT,CASSLRLGVPNTEAFF,NA,16,TRBV19,TRBJ1-1,NA
TGTGCCAGCAGCCTAACCTCCGGGACAGGGGATCAGCCCCAGCATTTT,CASSLTSGTGDQPQHF,few,16,TRBV7-9,TRBJ1-5,TRBD1
TGTGCCAGCAGCCGGTCCGGGTGGGCGGGGCGGCAAGAGACCCAGTACTTC,CASSRSGWAGRQETQYF,few,17,TRBV5-4,TRBJ2-5,NA
TGTGCCAGCAGGGGACCTCGATCACCCCTCCACTTT,CASRGPRSPLHF,NA,12,TRBV3-1/TRBV3-2,TRBJ1-6,NA
TGTGCCAGCAGTGAATCGGGACTGGCAACTGGCACTAATGAAAAACTGTTTTTT,CASSESGLATGTNEKLFF,NA,18,TRBV2,TRBJ1-4,NA
TGTGCCAGCAGCTTGGATAACGTTCAGCAGTACTTC,CASSLDNVQQYF,NA,12,TRBV5-4,TRBJ2-7,NA
TGTGCCTGGACCGCGGTCGGGGTAGGATATGGCTACACCTTC,CAWTAVGVGYGYTF,NA,14,TRBV30,TRBJ1-2,NA